This entry describes one T cell receptor (beta chain). Antigen: not known. In the PCR, 60 Vbeta and 13 Jbeta primers were used. Data came from immunoSEQ multiplex PCR; TCRdb stores just in-frame clones and leaves some out. The data hold under 85,000 clones, with about 70% observed a single time. The source of the sample is a study of cytomegalovirus exposure and HLA in healthy donors. Study in general: Researchers found that less than 90% of over 350 genotyped donors fell within the Caucasian-associated ancestry cluster. General study results and limits: Analysis was performed later, and it showed HLA-associated TCR beta chains to be more clonally expanded than equally common others. The classifier reportedly diagnosed cytomegalovirus status with high sensitivity and specificity. Later analysis associated a missense DCLRE1C variant with TCR beta V- and J-gene trimming.

V lost 2 bases to trimming and J lost 3 bases, with 13 bases between them. This CDR3 region has 15 residues. In germline, CDR1 is SGDLS, CDR2 YYNGEE. Sequenced input: PBMCs. The chain uses TRBV9 and TRBJ2-3, with D possibly matching TRBD2 (5 bases). The TCR sequence derives from a man aged 18-30 years in good health and CMV-seronegative. The CDR3 bases are TGTGCCAGCAGCGTGGGTAGCGTAGAAACAGATACGCAGTATTTT. Encoded protein: CASSVGSVETDTQYF.